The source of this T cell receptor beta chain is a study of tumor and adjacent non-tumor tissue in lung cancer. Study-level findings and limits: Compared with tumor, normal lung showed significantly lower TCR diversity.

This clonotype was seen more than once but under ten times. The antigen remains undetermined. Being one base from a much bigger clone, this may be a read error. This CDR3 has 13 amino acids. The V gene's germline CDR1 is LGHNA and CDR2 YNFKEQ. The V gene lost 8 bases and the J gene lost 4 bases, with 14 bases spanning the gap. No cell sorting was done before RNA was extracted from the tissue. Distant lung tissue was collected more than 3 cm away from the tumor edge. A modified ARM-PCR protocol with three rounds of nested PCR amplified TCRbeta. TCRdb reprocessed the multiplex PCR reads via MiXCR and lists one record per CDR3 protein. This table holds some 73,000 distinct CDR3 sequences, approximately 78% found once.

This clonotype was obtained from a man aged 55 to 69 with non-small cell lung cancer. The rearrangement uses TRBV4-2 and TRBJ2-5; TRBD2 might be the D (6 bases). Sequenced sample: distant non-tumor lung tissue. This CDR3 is CASCGLGGETQYF. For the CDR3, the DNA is TGTGCCAGCTGTGGGCTGGGAGGAGAGACCCAGTACTTC.